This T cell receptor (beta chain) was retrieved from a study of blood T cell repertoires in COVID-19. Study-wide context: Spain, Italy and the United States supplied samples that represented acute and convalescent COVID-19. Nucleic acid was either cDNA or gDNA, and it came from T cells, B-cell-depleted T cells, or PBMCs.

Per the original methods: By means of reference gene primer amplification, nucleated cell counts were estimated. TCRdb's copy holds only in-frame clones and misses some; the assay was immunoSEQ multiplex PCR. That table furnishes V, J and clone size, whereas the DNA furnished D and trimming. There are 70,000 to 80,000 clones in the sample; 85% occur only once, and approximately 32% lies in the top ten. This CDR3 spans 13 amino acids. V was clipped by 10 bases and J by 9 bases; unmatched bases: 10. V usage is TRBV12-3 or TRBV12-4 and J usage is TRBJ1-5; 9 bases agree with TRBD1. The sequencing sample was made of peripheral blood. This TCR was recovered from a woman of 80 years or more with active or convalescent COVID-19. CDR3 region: CAIGDREGGPQHF. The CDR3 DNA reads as TGTGCCATCGGGGACAGGGAGGGGGGGCCCCAGCATTTT.